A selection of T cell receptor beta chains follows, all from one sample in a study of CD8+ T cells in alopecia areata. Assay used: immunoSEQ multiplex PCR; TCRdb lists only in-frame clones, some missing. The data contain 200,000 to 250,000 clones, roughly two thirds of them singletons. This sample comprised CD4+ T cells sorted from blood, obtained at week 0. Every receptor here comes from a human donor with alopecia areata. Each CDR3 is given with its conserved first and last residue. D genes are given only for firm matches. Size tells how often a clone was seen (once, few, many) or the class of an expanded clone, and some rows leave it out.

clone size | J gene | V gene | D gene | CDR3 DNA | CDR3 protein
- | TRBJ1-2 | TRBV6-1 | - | TGTGCCAGCAGTGAATTAGGTGCAGGGCAAGTTGGCTACACCTTC | CASSELGAGQVGYTF
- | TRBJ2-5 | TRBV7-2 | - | TGTGCCAGCAGCCCGTACCAAGAGACCCAGTACTTC | CASSPYQETQYF
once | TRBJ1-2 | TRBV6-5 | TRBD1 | TGTGCCAGCAGCGGGACAGGGTCCTTCTATGGCTACACCTTC | CASSGTGSFYGYTF
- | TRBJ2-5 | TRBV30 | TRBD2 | TGTGCCTGGAGCTCGGGAGGAGAGACCCAGTACTTC | CAWSSGGETQYF
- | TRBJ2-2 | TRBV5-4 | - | TGTGCCAGCAGCTTGGTGCTGGGCGTCACCGGGGAGCTGTTTTTT | CASSLVLGVTGELFF
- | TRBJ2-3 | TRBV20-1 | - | TGCAGTGCTATGAAGGAAGGTACGCAGTATTTT | CSAMKEGTQYF
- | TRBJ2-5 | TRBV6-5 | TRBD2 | TGTGCCAGCAGACCGGGACTAGCGGGGGTACAGTACTTC | CASRPGLAGVQYF
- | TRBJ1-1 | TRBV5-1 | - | TGCGCCAGCAGCTTGGCTGGAGGGACGGCTGAAGCTTTCTTT | CASSLAGGTAEAFF
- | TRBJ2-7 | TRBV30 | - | TGTGCCTGGAGGGGGTTGGTCCACTACGAGCAGTACTTC | CAWRGLVHYEQYF
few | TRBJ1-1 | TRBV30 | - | TGTGCCTGGAGTCGGAAGGGCGACACTGAAGCTTTCTTT | CAWSRKGDTEAFF
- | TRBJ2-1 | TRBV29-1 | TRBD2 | TGCAGCGTTGAGGCGGGGGGAAGGGTGGAGCAGTTCTTC | CSVEAGGRVEQFF
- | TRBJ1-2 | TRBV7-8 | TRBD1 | TGTGCCAGCAGCTTAAACGGACAGGGGGAGCGGTATGGCTACACCTTC | CASSLNGQGERYGYTF
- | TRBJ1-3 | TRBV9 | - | TGTGCCAGCAGCGTAGGTGGCCGGGCGTCTGGAAACACCATATATTTT | CASSVGGRASGNTIYF
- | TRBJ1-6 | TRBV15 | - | TGTGCCACCAGCAGACACAGGGATCCCAATTCACCCCTCCACTTT | CATSRHRDPNSPLHF
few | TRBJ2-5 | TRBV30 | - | TGTGCCTGGAGTGTATCTAGAACGGAGACCCAGTACTTC | CAWSVSRTETQYF
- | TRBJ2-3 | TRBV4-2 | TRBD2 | TGTGCCAGCAGCCAAAGACTAGCGGGAGACCCCGGGAACCTTCATTTT | CASSQRLAGDPGNLHF
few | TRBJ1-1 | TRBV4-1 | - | TGCGCCAGCAGTGAAGATCCGTCGGGTCGTACTGAAGCTTTCTTT | CASSEDPSGRTEAFF
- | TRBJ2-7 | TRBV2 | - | TGTGCCAGCAGTGATCAGACGATTTCCTACGAGCAGTACTTC | CASSDQTISYEQYF
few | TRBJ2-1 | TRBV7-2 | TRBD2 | TGTGCCAGCAGCTCCCGTCGTGGCGGGGGGAATTTCGGTGAGCAGTTCTTC | CASSSRRGGGNFGEQFF
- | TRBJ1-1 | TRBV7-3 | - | TGTGCCAGCAGCTTAGCATCAGGGGACACTGAAGCTTTCTTT | CASSLASGDTEAFF
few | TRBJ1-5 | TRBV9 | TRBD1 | TGTGCCAGCAGCGCCGGGACAGGCAGCAATCAGCCCCAGCATTTT | CASSAGTGSNQPQHF
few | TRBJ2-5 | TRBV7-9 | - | TGTGCCAGCAGCTTATCAGGTCCAGAGACCCAGTACTTC | CASSLSGPETQYF
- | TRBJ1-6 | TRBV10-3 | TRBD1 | TGTGCCATCAGTGAATGGGGGGGACAGAGGAATTCACCCCTCCACTTT | CAISEWGGQRNSPLHF
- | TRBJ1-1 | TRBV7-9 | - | TGTGCCAGCAGCTCCGGGACCCAATACACTGAAGCTTTCTTT | CASSSGTQYTEAFF
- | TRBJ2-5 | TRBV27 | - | TGTGCCAGCAGTTTTTCCCGCCAAGAGACCCAGTACTTC | CASSFSRQETQYF
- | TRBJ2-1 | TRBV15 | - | TGTGCCACCAGCAGAGAGGAGGGGGCGCTTTCCTACAATGAGCAGTTCTTC | CATSREEGALSYNEQFF
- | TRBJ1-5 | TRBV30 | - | TGTGCCTGGAGTGACCTAGGGGGGGCCCAGCCCCAGCATTTT | CAWSDLGGAQPQHF
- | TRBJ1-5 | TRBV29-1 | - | TGCAGCGTTGGAGTAGACGGGAATCAGCCCCAGCATTTT | CSVGVDGNQPQHF